Each of the 10 T cell receptor beta chains below was sequenced from the same sample in a study of Ad26.COV2.S vaccination and SARS-CoV-2 variants. Treatment specified: about 20 received Ad26.COV2.S at low or high dose, single or two shots; 5 received placebo; per-sample allocation not given. Samples came from day 63 after the first vaccine or placebo injection. Sequencing used immunoSEQ multiplex PCR; TCRdb keeps in-frame clones, though not all of them. The table lists 290,000 or so clones, approximately 87% of them singletons. The sequences come from peripheral blood, collected in a trial of Ad26.COV2.S vaccine versus placebo. The receptors stem from a person between 18 and 59 years old who received the Ad26.COV2.S COVID-19 vaccine or a placebo.

The rearrangement joins TRBV2 to TRBJ1-5, with 10 bases matching TRBD1. Looked up from germline, CDR1 is SNHLY and CDR2 is FYNNEI. This CDR3 comprises 14 residues. V lost 2 bases and J lost 6; bases outside the gene matches: 1. The CDR3 region has the DNA TGTGCCAGCAGTGAAAGGACAGGGGGTCAGCCCCAGCATTTT. As protein: CASSERTGGQPQHF.

The genes are TRBV7-9 and TRBJ1-3; the D is unclear. V dropped 2 bases and J dropped 2 bases, with 13 bases sitting between them. The CDR3 is 16 residues long. Per germline, CDR1 SEHNR and CDR2 FQNEAQ (reference sequence). DNA of the CDR3: TGTGCCAGCAGCTTATATGAGGGAAAGCCTGGAAACACCATATATTTT. Amino acid sequence: CASSLYEGKPGNTIYF.

Only one count was recorded for this clone. The gene calls are TRBV3-1 (or the pseudogene TRBV3-2) and TRBJ2-1; the D call may be TRBD1 or TRBD2 (6 bases each). This CDR3 has 15 residues. Germline V gene sequence: CDR1 LGHDT, CDR2 YNNKEL (reference sequence). V was trimmed by 1 base and J by 3 bases, leaving 10 bases between them. CDR3 bases: TGTGCCAGCAGCCAAGGGGCGGGACACTACAATGAGCAGTTCTTC. Translation: CASSQGAGHYNEQFF.

Turning to this clone: Distinct nucleotide sequences in the sample also encode this CDR3. This chain uses TRBV5-6 with TRBJ1-2; 7 nucleotides agree with TRBD1. Germline values: CDR1 SGHDT, CDR2 YYEEEE. Germline trimming cut 3 bases from V and 5 bases from J; bases unmatched to any gene: 4. The CDR3 spans 13 residues. The DNA of the CDR3 is TGTGCCAGCAGCTCGGGACAGACATATGGCTACACCTTC. Protein product: CASSSGQTYGYTF.

The chain uses TRBV18 and TRBJ1-3; D is perhaps TRBD1 (6 bases). The V and J ends lost 3 bases and 4 bases respectively, with 13 bases between them. This CDR3 contains 15 residues. Germline lookup yields CDR1 KGHSH and CDR2 LQKENI. The CDR3 protein is CASSPPGHGGNTIYF. The CDR3, as DNA: TGTGCCAGCTCACCTCCGGGACACGGGGGAAACACCATATATTTT.

This sequence joins TRBV3-1 (or the pseudogene TRBV3-2) and TRBJ2-7; 8 bases align to TRBD2. The CDR3 runs 13 residues. Losses at the gene ends were 5 bases for V and 2 bases for J; bases not matched to a gene: 2. Germline assignment: CDR1 LGHDT and CDR2 YNNKEL (reference sequence). The CDR3 here is CASSFSGTYEQYF. The CDR3 nucleotides read TGTGCCAGCAGCTTTAGCGGGACCTACGAGCAGTACTTC.

This clone turned up a few times. J is TRBJ2-1 and V is TRBV11-2; tentatively, D is TRBD1 (5 bases). The CDR3 length is 17 residues. CDR1 and CDR2 (germline): SGHAT, FQNNGV. V was pared by 2 bases and J by 3 bases, with 17 bases between. As DNA, the CDR3 is TGTGCCAGCAGCTTAAGCCCCGCAGGGTCAGGCTACAATGAGCAGTTCTTC. Translated: CASSLSPAGSGYNEQFF.

The CDR3 nucleotides are TGTGCCAGCTCACCACAAGTGGGGACAGTTAATGAAAAACTGTTTTTT. Translating gives CASSPQVGTVNEKLFF. J is TRBJ1-4 and V is TRBV18, with 7 bases aligning to TRBD1. Germline V gene sequence: CDR1 KGHSH, CDR2 LQKENI. V was clipped by 1 base and J by 4 bases; unmatched bases: 6. CDR3 size: 16 residues.

The chain combines TRBV21-1 with TRBJ1-2; the table's TRBD1 call for D was not verified on the DNA. TRBV21-1 is recorded as a pseudogene. The CDR3 runs to 14 residues. The chain's CDR3 is CASSKDRVLYGYTF. Written as DNA, the CDR3 is TGTGCCAGCAGCAAAGACAGGGTACTCTATGGCTACACCTTC.

The chain joins TRBV6-6 to TRBJ2-1; TRBD2 matches at 7 bases. Germline assignment: CDR1 MNHNY and CDR2 SVGAGI (reference sequence). The V gene end was trimmed by 1 base and the J gene end by 4 bases; junction bases not matched to a gene: 4. The length of the CDR3 is 15 residues. The CDR3 here is CASSYYGGDYNEQFF. CDR3 bases: TGTGCCAGCAGTTACTATGGGGGGGATTACAATGAGCAGTTCTTC.